These 12 T cell receptor beta chains were sequenced from one sample in a study of long-term antiretroviral therapy in people with HIV. The libraries were made with immunoSEQ v3.0 at survey level. TCRdb's table, derived via immunoSEQ multiplex PCR, lists solely in-frame clones and lacks some. The sample has tens of thousands of clones, about 95% seen once; the top ten hold approximately 3%. The material sequenced was unsorted PBMCs, taken 5.3 years after starting antiretroviral therapy. Receptors were obtained from a man in his fifties with HIV.

This chain joins TRBV19 and TRBJ2-7, with 8 bases identical to TRBD1. The germline gives CDR1 LNHDA, CDR2 SQIVND (reference sequence). The CDR3 spans 14 residues. Trimming removed 3 bases from V and 2 bases from J; junction bases left unmatched: 3. CDR3 sequence reads: CASSIRTGTYEQYF. The CDR3 nucleotides are TGTGCCAGTAGTATCAGGACAGGGACCTACGAGCAGTACTTC.

This chain uses TRBV5-8 with TRBJ2-2, with no clear D. Trimming removed 0 bases from V and 1 base from J, with 4 bases in between. The germline V gene has CDR1 SGHTS and CDR2 YDEGEE. The CDR3 runs 14 residues. CDR3 in amino acids: CASSLAGNTGELFF. The CDR3 bases are TGTGCCAGCAGCTTGGCTGGGAACACCGGGGAGCTGTTTTTT.

The chain couples TRBV27 to TRBJ1-5; the D gene is possibly TRBD1 (5 bases). CDR3 length: 17 residues. The germline CDR1 and CDR2 sequences are MNHEY and SMNVEV (reference sequence). V gave up 7 bases and J gave up 0 bases, with 19 bases separating them. CDR3 sequence reads: CASISTPGTSSNQPQHF. In DNA form, the CDR3 reads TGTGCCAGCATCTCCACTCCGGGGACTTCTAGCAATCAGCCCCAGCATTTT.

The rearrangement links TRBV6-5 to TRBJ1-6; maybe TRBD1 (5 bases). CDR3 length: 14 residues. V lost 8 bases to trimming and J lost 9 bases, with 17 bases between them. Germline-derived CDR1 and CDR2 are MNHEY and SVGAGI. The DNA of the CDR3 is TGTGCCAGCGGGGCAGGTGCCCAGGGTTCACCCCTCCACTTT. Residues: CASGAGAQGSPLHF.

V usage is TRBV25-1 and J usage is TRBJ2-1; 10 positions agree with TRBD1. Germline V lookup: CDR1 MGHDK, CDR2 SYGVNS. The CDR3 consists of 14 residues. V shed 6 bases, J shed 7 bases, and the junction held 6 bases outside the gene matches. DNA of the CDR3: TGTGCCAGCAGCTTCCGGGACAGGGGAAATGAGCAGTTCTTC. Amino acids: CASSFRDRGNEQFF.

This clone was picked up one time. CDR3 region: CASSLAGQGDYGYTF. As DNA, the CDR3 is TGCGCCAGCAGCTTGGCAGGTCAGGGGGACTATGGCTACACCTTC. The chain is built from TRBV5-1 and TRBJ1-2, with 7 positions matching TRBD1. Trimming took 0 bases from V and 3 from J; bases not matched to a gene: 5. CDR3 length: 15 residues. CDR1 is SGHRS, CDR2 YFSETQ, per germline.

This sequence joins TRBV19 and TRBJ2-7; 8 nucleotides match TRBD1. The ends lost 3 bases at V and 0 bases at J; junction bases unmatched: 7. Germline lookup yields CDR1 LNHDA and CDR2 SQIVND (reference sequence). This CDR3 has 16 residues. CDR3 loop: CASSIGTGQVSYEQYF. CDR3 in DNA: TGTGCCAGTAGTATTGGGACGGGACAGGTCTCCTACGAGCAGTACTTC. Full variable domain (remainder filled in from reference TRBV19 and TRBJ2-7): DGGITQSPKYLFRKEGQNVTLSCEQNLNHDAMYWYRQDPGQGLRLIYYSQIVNDFQKGDIAEGYSVSREKKESFPLTVTSAQKNPTAFYLCASSIGTGQVSYEQYFGPGTRLTVT.

This chain uses TRBV27 with TRBJ1-1, with a tentative D call TRBD1 (5 bases). The V gene lost 4 bases and the J gene lost 0 bases, with 15 bases spanning the gap. In germline, CDR1 is MNHEY, CDR2 SMNVEV (reference sequence). The CDR3 spans 16 residues. The CDR3 bases are TGTGCCAGCAGTTATGCGGGACCCTACGTGAACACTGAAGCTTTCTTT. This translates into CASSYAGPYVNTEAFF.

The J gene is TRBJ1-1, the V gene TRBV5-5, with D perhaps matching TRBD1 (6 bases). V was cut by 2 bases and J by 4 bases, with 9 bases left in between. Germline CDR1 SGHKS, CDR2 YYEKEE (reference sequence). The CDR3 has 13 residues. CDR3 nucleotides: TGTGCCAGCAGCTTTTCGACAGGCACTGAAGCTTTCTTT. This sequence encodes CASSFSTGTEAFF.

The chain links TRBV7-4 to TRBJ1-5, with D tentatively TRBD1 (5 bases). The CDR3 extends over 15 amino acids. V dropped 4 bases and J dropped 2 bases, with 12 bases sitting between them. Germline loops: CDR1 SGHVT, CDR2 SQSDAQ. CDR3 protein: CASSSLGVGNQPQHF. The CDR3 DNA reads TGTGCCAGCAGCTCCTTAGGGGTGGGCAATCAGCCCCAGCATTTT. The variable domain in full, completed from reference TRBV7-4 and TRBJ1-5, reads GAGVSQSPRYKVAKRGRDVALRCDSISGHVTLYWYRQTLGQGSEVLTYSQSDAQRDKSGRPSGRFSAERPERSVSTLKIQRTEQGDSAVYLCASSSLGVGNQPQHFGDGTRLSIL.

The V call is TRBV5-1, the J call TRBJ1-1, with D perhaps TRBD1 (6 bases). The V and J ends lost 6 bases and 1 base respectively, with 16 bases between them. This CDR3 region has 15 residues. Germline V CDR1 and CDR2: SGHRS, YFSETQ. This CDR3 is CASNQAGTTNTEAFF. The CDR3 nucleotides read TGCGCCAGCAACCAAGCCGGGACAACGAACACTGAAGCTTTCTTT.

The rearrangement links TRBV30 to TRBJ1-2, with D unclear. The CDR3 has 12 amino acids. V lost 3 bases to trimming and J lost 7 bases, with 12 bases between them. Germline loops: CDR1 GTSNPN, CDR2 SVGIG (reference sequence). The CDR3 is CAWRIALGGYTF. CDR3 DNA sequence: TGTGCCTGGAGAATAGCCTTAGGTGGCTACACCTTC.